The 27 T cell receptor beta chains below all came from one sample that was sequenced in a study of blood T cell repertoires in COVID-19. The table came from immunoSEQ multiplex PCR; TCRdb's copy has only in-frame clones and leaves some out. The sample has roughly 220,000 clones, about 86% seen once. Input material: peripheral blood. The receptors come from a woman aged 25-40 years who had recovered from COVID-19.

This clone was picked up a small number of times. V is TRBV6-5 and J is TRBJ2-1; 10 positions match TRBD1. Unmatched junction bases numbered 7, after V lost 4 bases and J lost 7 bases. This CDR3 is built from 15 residues. The V gene's germline CDR1 is MNHEY and CDR2 SVGAGI. CDR3 bases: TGTGCCAGCAGTTCAGGACAGGGGGGCGTGAATGAGCAGTTCTTC. As protein: CASSSGQGGVNEQFF.

The rearrangement uses TRBV28 and TRBJ1-1; possibly TRBD1 for D (6 bases). V was cut by 6 bases and J by 5 bases, with 28 bases left in between. Germline V CDR1 and CDR2: MDHEN, SYDVKM. This CDR3 is built from 18 residues. CDR3 residues: CASSLHDRLDFGETEAFF. As DNA, the CDR3 is TGTGCCAGCAGCCTCCACGACAGGTTAGATTTCGGGGAGACTGAAGCTTTCTTT.

J is TRBJ2-1 and V is TRBV10-3; 10 nucleotides agree with TRBD2. The germline gives CDR1 ENHRY, CDR2 SYGVKD. Trimming removed 6 bases from V and 6 bases from J; junction bases left unmatched: 8. CDR3 length: 15 residues. The CDR3 loop reads CAISSGLADINEQFF. DNA of the CDR3: TGTGCCATCAGCTCCGGACTAGCGGATATCAATGAGCAGTTCTTC.

V and J are TRBV30 and TRBJ2-5; TRBD2 aligns across 10 bases. Per germline, CDR1 GTSNPN and CDR2 SVGIG (reference sequence). The J segment lost 4 bases and the V segment lost 2 bases, leaving 4 bases of the junction unmatched. This CDR3 region has 14 residues. DNA of the CDR3: TGTGCCTGGAGTTCTCTAGCGGGAGCAGAGACCCAGTACTTC. It is translated as CAWSSLAGAETQYF.

The rearrangement joins TRBV28 to TRBJ2-4; 7 bases match TRBD1. Germline lookup yields CDR1 MDHEN and CDR2 SYDVKM. This CDR3 contains 13 residues. V lost 9 bases, J lost 6 bases, and 8 bases stayed unmatched. In DNA, the CDR3 is TGTGCCAGTTCGGGACAGCCTACAAACATTCAGTACTTC. It codes for CASSGQPTNIQYF. Supplemented by reference TRBV28 and TRBJ2-4, the full variable domain reads DVKVTQSSRYLVKRTGEKVFLECVQDMDHENMFWYRQDPGLGLRLIYFSYDVKMKEKGDIPEGYSVSREKKERFSLILESASTNQTSMYLCASSGQPTNIQYFGAGTRLSVL.

The rearrangement joins TRBV6-5 to TRBJ1-1, with a tentative D call TRBD1 (5 bases). Germline CDR1 MNHEY, CDR2 SVGAGI. This CDR3 contains 12 residues. Trimming shortened V by 7 bases and J by 6 bases, and 12 bases separated the two germline ends. CDR3 loop: CASITPGPEAFF. The CDR3 nucleotides are TGTGCCAGCATAACCCCAGGGCCTGAAGCTTTCTTT.

The V and J genes are TRBV6-5 and TRBJ1-3; D might be TRBD1 (5 bases). Germline V CDR1 and CDR2: MNHEY, SVGAGI. This CDR3 has 14 amino acids. Trimming took 5 bases from V and 0 from J, leaving 8 bases between them. The CDR3 reads CASSRQSSGNTIYF. CDR3 in DNA: TGTGCCAGCAGTAGACAGAGCTCTGGAAACACCATATATTTT.

This chain uses TRBV15 with TRBJ2-7, with TRBD2 matching 9 bases. J lost 6 bases, V lost 7 bases, and 19 bases had no gene match. This CDR3 contains 17 residues. The V gene's germline CDR1 is LNHNV and CDR2 YYDKDF (reference sequence). The CDR3 loop is CATTLSSVAGADGEQYF. The CDR3 nucleotides read TGTGCCACCACCTTATCCTCGGTAGCGGGAGCCGACGGCGAGCAGTACTTC. The variable domain in full, with the rest retrieved from reference TRBV15 and TRBJ2-7, is DAMVIQNPRYQVTQFGKPVTLSCSQTLNHNVMYWYQQKSSQAPKLLFHYYDKDFNNEADTPDNFQSRRPNTSFCFLDIRSPGLGDTAMYLCATTLSSVAGADGEQYFGPGTRLTVT.

The chain employs TRBV9 and TRBJ2-1; 7 bases are a match to TRBD2. Germline V gene sequence: CDR1 SGDLS, CDR2 YYNGEE. V lost 3 bases, J lost 9 bases, and 9 bases stayed unmatched. The CDR3 loop spans 14 amino acids. The CDR3 nucleotides are TGTGCCAGCAGCGCCCCTGCGGGAGAGTCTGAGCAGTTCTTC. It translates to CASSAPAGESEQFF.

This clone appeared a single time. This chain links TRBV6-4 with TRBJ1-5; D uncertain. V dropped 7 bases and J dropped 4 bases, with 17 bases sitting between them. This CDR3 comprises 15 residues. The germline V gene has CDR1 MRHNA and CDR2 SNTAGT. Here the CDR3 reads CASTGIVGGNQPQHF. CDR3 in DNA: TGTGCCAGCACTGGCATAGTAGGAGGGAATCAGCCCCAGCATTTT.

As concerns this clone: The sample holds other DNA sequences that translate to the same CDR3. V and J are TRBV19 and TRBJ2-3; possible D gene TRBD1, 7 bases. The V end was cut by 5 bases, the J end by 3 bases, with 15 bases between. The germline V gene encodes CDR1 LNHDA and CDR2 SQIVND (reference sequence). The CDR3 contains 15 residues. The CDR3 sequence is CASSLGSGGTDTQYF. The CDR3 DNA follows: TGTGCCAGTAGTTTGGGCTCAGGGGGGACAGATACGCAGTATTTT.

The chain is built from TRBV30 and TRBJ2-7; the match to TRBD1 covers 7 bases. Germline trimming cut 1 base from V and 3 bases from J; bases unmatched to any gene: 6. Germline V gene sequence: CDR1 GTSNPN, CDR2 SVGIG (reference sequence). The CDR3 spans 14 residues. In DNA form, the CDR3 reads TGTGCCTGGAGTGAAGGGGGCGCTAACTACGAGCAGTACTTC. Translation gives CAWSEGGANYEQYF.

The gene calls are TRBV30 and TRBJ1-1, with 10 bases matching TRBD1. The CDR3 is made up of 14 amino acids. After removal of 7 bases from V and 11 bases from J, the junction contained 16 bases not matched to a gene. Germline V gene sequence: CDR1 GTSNPN, CDR2 SVGIG (reference sequence). The CDR3 spells CASSIRQGARSAFF. CDR3 DNA: TGTGCCTCGAGCATTCGACAGGGGGCAAGATCGGCTTTCTTT.

The chain joins TRBV5-1 to TRBJ1-3; D gene ambiguous. The germline gives CDR1 SGHRS, CDR2 YFSETQ. There are 13 residues in the CDR3. V was shortened by 1 base and J by 4 bases, with 6 bases between the two germline ends. Here the CDR3 DNA reads TGCGCCAGCAGCTTGAATCCGGGAAACACCATATATTTT. It is translated as CASSLNPGNTIYF.

The chain has TRBV6-5 and TRBJ2-5; 9 bases map to TRBD2. Germline CDR1 MNHEY, CDR2 SVGAGI. The CDR3 has 15 amino acids. The trim removed 5 bases at V and 2 bases at J, leaving 6 bases unmatched. The DNA for the CDR3 is TGTGCCAGCAGTCTCAGCGGGGGGAAGCAAGAGACCCAGTACTTC. Encoded protein: CASSLSGGKQETQYF.

V usage is TRBV4-1 and J usage is TRBJ2-1, with 8 bases matching TRBD1. The V and J ends lost 0 bases and 6 bases, in that order; junction bases with no gene match: 7. Germline CDR1 reads MGHRA; CDR2 reads YSYEKL. CDR3 length: 16 amino acids. The CDR3, as DNA: TGCGCCAGCAGCCAAGAGGACCCTCAGGGGGCCAATGAGCAGTTCTTC. It codes for CASSQEDPQGANEQFF.

This clone has more than one count but fewer than ten. This chain joins TRBV3-1 (or the pseudogene TRBV3-2) and TRBJ2-3; 9 nucleotides match TRBD2. V lost 1 base to trimming and J lost 11 bases; unmatched junction nucleotides: 7. The V gene's germline CDR1 is LGHDT and CDR2 YNNKEL (reference sequence). The CDR3 extends over 14 amino acids. The CDR3 loop reads CASSQVKTSGRQYF. CDR3 in DNA: TGTGCCAGCAGCCAAGTAAAGACTAGCGGCCGGCAGTATTTT.

This chain uses TRBV11-1 with TRBJ1-3, with a weak D call TRBD1 (5 bases). V lost 5 bases, J lost 0 bases, and 11 bases lay in between. This CDR3 comprises 15 residues. Germline CDR1 is SGHAT and CDR2 is FQDESV (reference sequence). CDR3 sequence reads: CASSLGTFSGNTIYF. CDR3 in DNA: TGTGCCAGCAGCCTTGGGACTTTCTCTGGAAACACCATATATTTT.

The CDR3 sequence is CASREHQPQHF. DNA of the CDR3: TGTGCCAGCAGGGAGCATCAGCCCCAGCATTTT. The J gene is TRBJ1-5, the V gene TRBV28, with D unresolved. The CDR3 extends over 11 amino acids. V was pared by 6 bases and J by 5 bases, with 5 bases between. CDR1 is MDHEN and CDR2 is SYDVKM in the germline V gene.

The genes are TRBV12-3 or TRBV12-4 and TRBJ1-2, with 8 positions matching TRBD1. This CDR3 is 12 amino acids long. Unmatched junction bases numbered 0, after V lost 5 bases and J lost 4 bases. This CDR3 is CASSGTGYGYTF. The CDR3 bases are TGTGCCAGCAGTGGGACAGGCTATGGCTACACCTTC.

This clone was detected once. This chain uses TRBV10-3 with TRBJ2-7, with 7 bases aligning to TRBD1. The germline gives CDR1 ENHRY, CDR2 SYGVKD. Germline trimming cut 2 bases from V and 5 bases from J; bases unmatched to any gene: 3. This CDR3 contains 13 residues. CDR3 region: CAISEVTGNEQYF. The CDR3 DNA sequence: TGTGCCATCAGTGAGGTGACAGGGAACGAGCAGTACTTC.

This clone appeared a single time. The V call is TRBV5-1, the J call TRBJ2-7; weak D call: TRBD1 (5 bases). CDR3 length: 13 residues. Trimming took off 0 bases at V and 4 bases at J, with 8 bases between the two ends. Germline V gene lookup returns CDR1 SGHRS and CDR2 YFSETQ. The CDR3 region has the DNA TGCGCCAGCAGCTTGGAGGGGTTATACGAGCAGTACTTC. It yields the protein CASSLEGLYEQYF.

The rearrangement joins TRBV9 to TRBJ2-7, with 15 bases aligning to TRBD2. CDR1 SGDLS and CDR2 YYNGEE come from the germline V gene. The ends lost 4 bases at V and 4 bases at J; junction bases unmatched: 12. The CDR3 spans 18 residues. In nucleotides, the CDR3 is TGTGCCAGCAGCCCAAGCGGACTAGCGGGAGGGCGGGGGTACGAGCAGTACTTC. Its protein product is CASSPSGLAGGRGYEQYF.

The chain recombines TRBV7-9 with TRBJ1-1; the D gene is possibly TRBD1 (6 bases). The germline V gene has CDR1 SEHNR and CDR2 FQNEAQ (reference sequence). This CDR3 is built from 16 residues. Trimming took off 5 bases at V and 0 bases at J, with 16 bases between the two ends. The CDR3 DNA is TGTGCCAGCAGCCCCAGGACAGTTTGGATGAACACTGAAGCTTTCTTT. Its translation: CASSPRTVWMNTEAFF.

The chain links TRBV7-9 to TRBJ2-6; 9 bases are a match to TRBD1. This CDR3 contains 18 residues. Germline V gene lookup returns CDR1 SEHNR and CDR2 FQNEAQ (reference sequence). V lost 5 bases, J lost 3 bases, and 11 bases stayed unmatched. The CDR3 DNA is TGTGCCAGCAGCGTCACAGGGGGCGCGTACCGTGGGGCCAACGTCCTGACTTTC. As protein: CASSVTGGAYRGANVLTF. Variable domain in full (rest from reference TRBV7-9 and TRBJ2-6): DTGVSQNPRHKITKRGQNVTFRCDPISEHNRLYWYRQTLGQGPEFLTYFQNEAQLEKSRLLSDRFSAERPKGSFSTLEIQRTEQGDSAMYLCASSVTGGAYRGANVLTFGAGSRLTVL.

CDR3 DNA sequence: TGTGCCAGCAGCCCACGGGGGAAAACTAATGAAAAACTGTTTTTT. Its translation: CASSPRGKTNEKLFF. The chain recombines TRBV5-4 with TRBJ1-4; TRBD1 is a possible D gene (5 bases). Germline-derived CDR1 and CDR2 are SGHNT and YYREEE (reference sequence). V was cut by 4 bases and J by 1 base, with 11 bases left in between. The CDR3 runs to 15 residues.

This clone occurred once. This chain links TRBV28 with TRBJ2-5, with 7 nucleotides matching TRBD2. The CDR3 sequence is 13 residues long. The V gene's germline CDR1 is MDHEN and CDR2 SYDVKM. Unmatched junction bases numbered 10, after V lost 8 bases and J lost 7 bases. The CDR3 bases are TGTGCCAGCCGCGGGGGACTCCTCGGGACCCAGTACTTC. Protein product: CASRGGLLGTQYF.